The source of this T cell receptor beta chain is a study of blood T cell repertoires in COVID-19. Germline CDR1 reads SEHNR; CDR2 reads FQNEAQ (reference sequence). Trimming cost V 5 bases and J 10 bases, with 17 bases left between them. The CDR3 sequence is 13 residues long. Data came from immunoSEQ multiplex PCR; TCRdb stores just in-frame clones and leaves some out. The sample holds over 150,000 clones; 70% to 90% are singletons and the top ten take 8.3%. The receptor's source is a woman aged 60-75 years with COVID-19, enrolled during active disease. Sequences were obtained from peripheral blood. The chain has TRBV7-9 and TRBJ1-1; D is uncertain. The CDR3 nucleotides read TGTGCCAGCAGCCCGGACTTTAGGGCTGGAGCTTTCTTT. Translating gives CASSPDFRAGAFF.